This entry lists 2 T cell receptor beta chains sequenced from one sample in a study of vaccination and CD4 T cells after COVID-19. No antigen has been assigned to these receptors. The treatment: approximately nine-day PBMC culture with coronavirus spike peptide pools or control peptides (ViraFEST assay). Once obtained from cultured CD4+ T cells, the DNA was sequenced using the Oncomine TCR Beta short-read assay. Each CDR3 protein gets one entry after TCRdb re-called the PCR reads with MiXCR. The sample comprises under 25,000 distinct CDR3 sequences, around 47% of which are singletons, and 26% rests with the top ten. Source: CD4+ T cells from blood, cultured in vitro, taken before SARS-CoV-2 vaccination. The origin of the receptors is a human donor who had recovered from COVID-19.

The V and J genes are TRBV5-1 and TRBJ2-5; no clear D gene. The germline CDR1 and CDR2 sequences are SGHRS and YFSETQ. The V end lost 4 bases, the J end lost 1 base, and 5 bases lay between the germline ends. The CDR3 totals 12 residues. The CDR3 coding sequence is TGCGCCAGCAGCCCCCTCCAAGAGACCCAGTACTTC. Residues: CASSPLQETQYF.

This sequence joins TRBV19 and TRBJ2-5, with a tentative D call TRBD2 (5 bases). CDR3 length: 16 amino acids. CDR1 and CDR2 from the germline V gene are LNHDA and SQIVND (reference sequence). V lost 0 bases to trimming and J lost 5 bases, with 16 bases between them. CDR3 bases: TGTGCCAGTAGTATAGATCATGGACTCCGTGCCGAGACCCAGTACTTC. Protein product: CASSIDHGLRAETQYF.